These 18 T cell receptor beta chains share one sample of origin, sequenced in a study of cytomegalovirus exposure and HLA in healthy donors. Vbeta (60) and Jbeta (13) primers were used in the PCR. Assay: immunoSEQ multiplex PCR; the TCRdb copy retains only in-frame clones and omits some. The profile shows around 200,000 clones, 75% to 90% of them singletons. Source material: PBMCs. These receptors all come from a woman aged 45-65 years in good health and CMV-seropositive.

V usage is TRBV9 and J usage is TRBJ1-6; D is possibly TRBD1 (5 bases). Trimming removed 2 bases at V and 7 bases at J, with 10 bases between. The CDR3 has 14 residues. CDR1 and CDR2 (germline): SGDLS, YYNGEE. The CDR3: CASSVQGGNSPLHF. The CDR3, as DNA: TGTGCCAGCAGCGTGCAGGGAGGCAATTCACCCCTCCACTTT. Supplemented by reference TRBV9 and TRBJ1-6, the full variable domain reads DSGVTQTPKHLITATGQRVTLRCSPRSGDLSVYWYQQSLDQGLQFLIQYYNGEERAKGNILERFSAQQFPDLHSELNLSSLELGDSALYFCASSVQGGNSPLHFGNGTRLTVT.

The chain recombines TRBV14 with TRBJ1-2, with D possibly being TRBD1 (5 bases). The CDR3 has 16 amino acids. CDR1 is SGHDN, CDR2 FVKESK, per germline. The V end was cut by 0 bases, the J end by 2 bases, with 13 bases between. The CDR3 nucleotides read TGTGCCAGCAGCCAAGATCGGATAGGGGCCAACTATGGCTACACCTTC. It yields the protein CASSQDRIGANYGYTF.

This chain joins TRBV6-1 and TRBJ1-5; D remains unclear. The CDR3 sequence is 13 residues long. CDR1 and CDR2 (germline): MNHNS, SASEGT. Trimming pared 1 base from V and 9 bases from J, leaving 10 bases between. The CDR3 DNA is TGTGCCAGCAGTGAAGACGAGGAAAGGCCCCAGCATTTT. Translating it yields CASSEDEERPQHF.

This clone has just a few counts. The J gene is TRBJ2-5, the V gene TRBV9; 8 bases fit TRBD2. V trimming: 4 bases; J trimming: 1 base; junction bases outside the gene matches: 3. The CDR3 runs 14 residues. The germline V gene encodes CDR1 SGDLS and CDR2 YYNGEE. CDR3 amino acids: CASSLTSGQETQYF. The CDR3, as DNA: TGTGCCAGCAGCCTCACTAGCGGCCAAGAGACCCAGTACTTC.

As concerns this clone: The same CDR3 is also encoded by other DNA sequences in this sample. The chain employs TRBV4-1 and TRBJ2-7; 10 bases match TRBD1. V lost 1 base to trimming and J lost 2 bases; unmatched junction nucleotides: 2. Germline CDR1 MGHRA, CDR2 YSYEKL. The CDR3 sequence is 15 residues long. CDR3 region: CASSQGTGGAYEQYF. The CDR3 DNA reads as TGCGCCAGCAGCCAAGGGACAGGGGGGGCCTACGAGCAGTACTTC.

The genes are TRBV5-1 and TRBJ1-2; D gene uncertain. The germline CDR1 and CDR2 sequences are SGHRS and YFSETQ. The CDR3 sequence is 16 residues long. V shed 7 bases and J shed 2 bases, with 21 bases lying between them. The chain's CDR3 is CASAFPVGSQNYGYTF. For the CDR3, the DNA is TGCGCCAGCGCTTTCCCTGTGGGCAGCCAGAACTATGGCTACACCTTC.

This clone was seen only once. At one end the junction does not follow the germline gene, possibly because of a read error. The rearrangement joins TRBV7-9 to TRBJ2-5; tentative D call: TRBD2 (7 bases). CDR3 size: 14 residues. The germline gives CDR1 SEHNR, CDR2 FQNEAQ (reference sequence). CDR3 loop: CSSSPEGRGETQYF. As DNA, the CDR3 is TGTTCCAGCAGCCCGGAGGGGAGGGGGGAGACCCAGTACTTC.

The rearrangement joins TRBV15 to TRBJ2-3; 7 bases are shared with TRBD1. J gave up 2 bases and V 0 bases, and 8 bases lay outside the gene matches. The CDR3 totals 17 residues. CDR1 and CDR2 (germline): LNHNV, YYDKDF (reference sequence). CDR3 in amino acids: CATSRDVTGRYTDTQYF. The CDR3 DNA reads as TGTGCCACCAGCAGAGATGTGACAGGGCGATACACAGATACGCAGTATTTT.

This clone appeared a few times. The V call is TRBV5-6, the J call TRBJ1-1; 7 bases match TRBD1. After removal of 1 base from V and 2 bases from J, the junction contained 5 bases not matched to a gene. This CDR3 spans 15 amino acids. Per the germline V gene, CDR1 is SGHDT and CDR2 is YYEEEE. This CDR3 reads CASSLMRGPNTEAFF. CDR3 nucleotide sequence: TGTGCCAGCAGCTTGATGAGGGGGCCTAACACTGAAGCTTTCTTT.

The rearrangement uses TRBV10-3 and TRBJ2-3, with 9 bases identical to TRBD2. The CDR3 has 15 residues. CDR1 ENHRY and CDR2 SYGVKD come from the germline V gene. The J segment lost 2 bases and the V segment lost 6 bases, leaving 6 bases of the junction unmatched. This chain's CDR3 is CAISLAGDHTDTQYF. DNA for the CDR3: TGTGCCATCAGCTTAGCGGGGGACCACACAGATACGCAGTATTTT.

This clone showed up just once. The J gene is TRBJ1-1, the V gene TRBV29-1; no firm D call. Trimming removed 3 bases from V and 4 bases from J, with 12 bases in between. The CDR3 length is 13 residues. CDR1 and CDR2 from the germline V gene are SQVTM and ANQGSEA. The DNA for the CDR3 is TGCAGCGTTGATATGGGTCGGAGCACTGAAGCTTTCTTT. Amino acids: CSVDMGRSTEAFF. Looking up the rest from reference TRBV29-1 and TRBJ1-1 gives the full variable domain: SAVISQKPSRDICQRGTSLTIQCQVDSQVTMMFWYRQQPGQSLTLIATANQGSEATYESGFVIDKFPISRPNLTFSTLTVSNMSPEDSSIYLCSVDMGRSTEAFFGQGTRLTVV.

The V and J genes are TRBV2 and TRBJ1-1, with D hard to call. Between the trimmed V and J ends, which lost 3 bases and 0 bases, there was a span of 11 bases. This CDR3 comprises 15 residues. Germline V CDR1 and CDR2: SNHLY, FYNNEI. The CDR3 region has the DNA TGTGCCAGCAGTGATACCCGGTTAATGAACACTGAAGCTTTCTTT. Protein sequence: CASSDTRLMNTEAFF.

The chain is built from TRBV28 and TRBJ2-5; TRBD2 aligns across 11 bases. CDR1 and CDR2 (germline): MDHEN, SYDVKM. Trimming took 5 bases from V and 5 from J; bases not matched to a gene: 10. The length of the CDR3 is 16 residues. The CDR3 spells CASSDALAGVGETQYF. In nucleotides, the CDR3 is TGTGCCAGCAGTGACGCACTAGCGGGGGTGGGGGAGACCCAGTACTTC.

The V gene is TRBV6-1, the J gene TRBJ1-1, with TRBD1 as a possible D gene (5 bases). Germline CDR1 MNHNS, CDR2 SASEGT. V gave up 6 bases and J gave up 2 bases, with 16 bases separating them. There are 15 residues in the CDR3. The CDR3 bases are TGTGCCAGCAGAGCGGGGACGGCAGCCAACACTGAAGCTTTCTTT. Translation gives CASRAGTAANTEAFF.

This clone is a singleton in its sample. This chain joins TRBV5-4 and TRBJ1-3; 7 bases agree with TRBD1. The CDR3 totals 17 residues. V trimming: 4 bases; J trimming: 2 bases; junction bases outside the gene matches: 12. Germline CDR1 and CDR2: SGHNT and YYREEE (reference sequence). Here the CDR3 DNA reads TGTGCCAGCAGCCCAAACCCCGGGACAGCAACTGGAAACACCATATATTTT. Translated: CASSPNPGTATGNTIYF.

This chain links TRBV11-2 with TRBJ2-3; 7 bases match TRBD1. This CDR3 contains 15 residues. After removal of 4 bases from V and 12 bases from J, the junction contained 16 bases not matched to a gene. Germline-derived CDR1 and CDR2 are SGHAT and FQNNGV. The CDR3 spells CASSSAPGQLRTQYF. The CDR3 bases are TGTGCCAGCAGCTCCGCGCCGGGACAGTTGAGGACACAGTATTTT.

The chain couples TRBV18 to TRBJ2-3, with 7 nucleotides matching TRBD1. Germline V lookup: CDR1 KGHSH, CDR2 LQKENI. This CDR3 has 16 amino acids. J gave up 4 bases and V 2 bases, and 9 bases lay outside the gene matches. The CDR3 bases are TGTGCCAGCTCACCATTTCTCTCAGGGGGTGCAGATACGCAGTATTTT. This translates into CASSPFLSGGADTQYF.

The chain employs TRBV6-6 and TRBJ1-5; D gene uncertain. This CDR3 has 13 residues. Deletions cut 2 bases from V and 7 bases from J, with 9 bases between. From germline, CDR1 is MNHNY and CDR2 SVGAGI (reference sequence). This CDR3 is CASSYLGGQPQHF. The DNA for the CDR3 is TGTGCCAGCAGTTACCTGGGAGGACAGCCCCAGCATTTT.